This T cell receptor beta chain comes out of a study of shared T cell receptors in the human thymus. Sequencing used immunoSEQ multiplex PCR; TCRdb keeps in-frame clones, though not all of them. The table has over 650,000 clones, 70% to 90% seen once; the top ten hold 0.0094%. The junction had 14 bases not matched to a gene; V was cut back by 3 bases and J by 7 bases. Germline values: CDR1 SGHVT, CDR2 SQSDAQ. The CDR3 runs to 17 residues. This sample also belongs to another study, concerning human thymus T cells. From that study: Having surgery to correct congenital heart defects, healthy Finnish infants acted as the donors. Corrective cardiac operations yielded the resected thymus tissue. Thymic and blood repertoires seemed to show skewed V and J gene use. Reports from related research described highly overlapping thymic repertoires among unrelated individuals.

This receptor was obtained from a boy under two years old with a congenital heart defect. The material sequenced was thymocytes. V usage is TRBV7-4 and J usage is TRBJ2-7; 11 bases are a match to TRBD1. DNA of the CDR3: TGTGCCAGCAGCTTGTCCGACGGTGGACAGGGGGCACGAGAGCAGTACTTC. The encoded protein is CASSLSDGGQGAREQYF.